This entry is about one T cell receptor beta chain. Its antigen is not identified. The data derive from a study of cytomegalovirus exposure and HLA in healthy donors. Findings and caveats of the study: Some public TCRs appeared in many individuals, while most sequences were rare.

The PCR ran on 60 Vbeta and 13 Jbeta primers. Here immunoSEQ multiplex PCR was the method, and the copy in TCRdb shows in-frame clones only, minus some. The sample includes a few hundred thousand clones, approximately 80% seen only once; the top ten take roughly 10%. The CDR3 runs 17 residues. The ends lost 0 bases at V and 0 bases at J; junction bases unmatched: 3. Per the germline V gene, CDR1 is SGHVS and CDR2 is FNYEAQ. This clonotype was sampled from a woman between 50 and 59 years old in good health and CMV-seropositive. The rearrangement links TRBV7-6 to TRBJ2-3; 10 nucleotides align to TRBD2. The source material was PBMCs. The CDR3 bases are TGTGCCAGCAGCTTAGCCGGACTAGCGGCTAGCACAGATACGCAGTATTTT. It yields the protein CASSLAGLAASTDTQYF.